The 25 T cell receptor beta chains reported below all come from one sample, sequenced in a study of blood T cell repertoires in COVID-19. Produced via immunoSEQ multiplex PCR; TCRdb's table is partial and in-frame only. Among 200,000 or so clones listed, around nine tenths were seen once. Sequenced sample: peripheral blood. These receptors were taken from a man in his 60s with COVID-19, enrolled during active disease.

The CDR3 reads CASSYSSYRVGYTF. The CDR3 DNA sequence: TGTGCCAGCAGTTACTCGAGTTACAGGGTCGGCTACACCTTC. This sequence joins TRBV6-6 and TRBJ1-2; possible D gene TRBD1, 6 bases. This CDR3 is 14 amino acids long. Trimming removed 0 bases from V and 8 bases from J, with 13 bases in between. CDR1 is MNHNY, CDR2 SVGAGI, per germline (reference sequence).

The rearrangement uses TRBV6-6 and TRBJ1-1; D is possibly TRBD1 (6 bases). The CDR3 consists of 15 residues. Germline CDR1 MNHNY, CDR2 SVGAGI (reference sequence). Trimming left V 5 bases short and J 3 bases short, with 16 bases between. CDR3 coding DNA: TGTGCCAGCAGTACCCGACAGGAGGCGGACACTGAAGCTTTCTTT. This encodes CASSTRQEADTEAFF.

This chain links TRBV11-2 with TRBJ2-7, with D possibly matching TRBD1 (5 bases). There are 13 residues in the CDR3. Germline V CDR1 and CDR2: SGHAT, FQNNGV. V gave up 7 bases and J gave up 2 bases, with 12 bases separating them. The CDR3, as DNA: TGTGCCAGCACATCGACAGAAGCCTACGAGCAGTACTTC. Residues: CASTSTEAYEQYF.

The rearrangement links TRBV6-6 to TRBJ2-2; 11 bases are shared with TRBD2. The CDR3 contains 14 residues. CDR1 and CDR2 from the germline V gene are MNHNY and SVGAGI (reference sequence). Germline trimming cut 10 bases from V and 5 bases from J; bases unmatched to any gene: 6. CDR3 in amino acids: CATFSGRATGELFF. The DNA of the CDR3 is TGTGCCACCTTTAGCGGGAGGGCAACCGGGGAGCTGTTTTTT.

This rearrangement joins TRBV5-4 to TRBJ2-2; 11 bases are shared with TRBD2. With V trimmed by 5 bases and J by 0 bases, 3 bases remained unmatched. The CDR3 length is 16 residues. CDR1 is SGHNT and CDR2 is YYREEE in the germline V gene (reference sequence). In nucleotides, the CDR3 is TGTGCCAGCAGGCCGGGACTAGCGGCGAACACCGGGGAGCTGTTTTTT. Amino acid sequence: CASRPGLAANTGELFF.

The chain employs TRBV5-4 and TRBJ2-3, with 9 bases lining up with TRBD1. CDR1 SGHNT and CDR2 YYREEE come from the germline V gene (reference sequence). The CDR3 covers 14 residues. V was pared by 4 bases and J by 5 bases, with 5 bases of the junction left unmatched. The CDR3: CASSPGQGKDTQYF. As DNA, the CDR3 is TGTGCCAGCAGCCCGGGACAGGGTAAAGATACGCAGTATTTT. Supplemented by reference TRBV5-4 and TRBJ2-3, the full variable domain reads ETGVTQSPTHLIKTRGQQVTLRCSSQSGHNTVSWYQQALGQGPQFIFQYYREEENGRGNFPPRFSGLQFPNYSSELNVNALELDDSALYLCASSPGQGKDTQYFGPGTRLTVL.

CDR3 loop: CASSPRTGENQPQHF. Written as DNA, the CDR3 is TGTGCCAGCAGCCCCAGGACAGGGGAAAATCAGCCCCAGCATTTT. J is TRBJ1-5 and V is TRBV2; TRBD1 aligns across 9 bases. CDR3 length equals 15 residues. The trim removed 6 bases at V and 4 bases at J, leaving 7 bases unmatched. The germline V gene has CDR1 SNHLY and CDR2 FYNNEI.

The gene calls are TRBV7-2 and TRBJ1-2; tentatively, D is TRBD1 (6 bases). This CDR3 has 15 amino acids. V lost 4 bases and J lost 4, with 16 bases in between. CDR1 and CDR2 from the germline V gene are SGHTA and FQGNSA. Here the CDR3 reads CASSSTPQGTYGYTF. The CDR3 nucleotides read TGTGCCAGCAGCTCGACCCCACAGGGAACCTATGGCTACACCTTC.

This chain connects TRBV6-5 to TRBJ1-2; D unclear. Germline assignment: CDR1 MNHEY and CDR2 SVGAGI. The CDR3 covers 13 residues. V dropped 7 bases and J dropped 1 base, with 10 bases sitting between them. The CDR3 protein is CASTSRGNYGYTF. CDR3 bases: TGTGCCAGCACTTCCCGGGGTAACTATGGCTACACCTTC.

The DNA of the CDR3 is TGTGCCTGGAGTTTCCAGGACAGGGACGAAAAACTGTTTTTT. Encoded protein: CAWSFQDRDEKLFF. J is TRBJ1-4 and V is TRBV30; the match to TRBD1 covers 8 bases. Trimming took 2 bases from V and 8 from J; bases not matched to a gene: 7. This CDR3 region has 14 residues. The germline gives CDR1 GTSNPN, CDR2 SVGIG (reference sequence).

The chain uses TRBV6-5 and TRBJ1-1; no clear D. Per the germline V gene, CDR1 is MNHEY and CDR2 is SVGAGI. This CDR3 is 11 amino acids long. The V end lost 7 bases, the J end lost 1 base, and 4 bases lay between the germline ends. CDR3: CASTGNTEAFF. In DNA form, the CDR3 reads TGTGCCAGCACGGGGAACACTGAAGCTTTCTTT.

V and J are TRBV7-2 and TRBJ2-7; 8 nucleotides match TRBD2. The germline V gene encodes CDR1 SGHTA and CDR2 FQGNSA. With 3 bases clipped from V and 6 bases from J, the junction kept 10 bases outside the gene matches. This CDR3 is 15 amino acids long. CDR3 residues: CASSLEGLGRAEQYF. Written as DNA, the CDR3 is TGTGCCAGCAGCTTGGAGGGACTAGGAAGGGCCGAGCAGTACTTC.

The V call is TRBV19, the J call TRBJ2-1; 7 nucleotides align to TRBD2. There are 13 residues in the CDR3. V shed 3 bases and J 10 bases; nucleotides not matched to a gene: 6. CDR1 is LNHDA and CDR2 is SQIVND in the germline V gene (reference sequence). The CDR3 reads CASSIRLADEQFF. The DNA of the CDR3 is TGTGCCAGTAGTATTAGGCTAGCGGACGAGCAGTTCTTC.

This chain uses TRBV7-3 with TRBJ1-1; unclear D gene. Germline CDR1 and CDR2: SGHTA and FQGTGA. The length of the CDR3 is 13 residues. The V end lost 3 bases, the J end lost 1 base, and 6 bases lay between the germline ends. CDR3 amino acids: CASSFSSNTEAFF. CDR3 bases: TGTGCCAGCAGCTTTTCATCGAACACTGAAGCTTTCTTT.

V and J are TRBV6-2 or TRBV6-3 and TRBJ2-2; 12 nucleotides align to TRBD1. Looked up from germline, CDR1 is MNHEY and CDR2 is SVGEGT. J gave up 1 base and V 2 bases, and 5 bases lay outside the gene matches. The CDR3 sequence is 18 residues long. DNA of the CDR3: TGTGCCAGCAGTTACACAAGGGACAGGGGGCGGAACACCGGGGAGCTGTTTTTT. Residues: CASSYTRDRGRNTGELFF.

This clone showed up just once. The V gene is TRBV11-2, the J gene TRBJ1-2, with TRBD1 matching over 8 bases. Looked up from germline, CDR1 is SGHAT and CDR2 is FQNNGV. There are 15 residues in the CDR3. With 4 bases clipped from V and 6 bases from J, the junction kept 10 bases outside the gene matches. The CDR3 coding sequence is TGTGCCAGCAGCTACGACCGGACAGGGATTGATGGCTACACCTTC. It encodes CASSYDRTGIDGYTF.

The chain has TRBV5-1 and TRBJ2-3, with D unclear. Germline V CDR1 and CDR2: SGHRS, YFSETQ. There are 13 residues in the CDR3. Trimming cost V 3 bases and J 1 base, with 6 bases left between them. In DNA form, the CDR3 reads TGCGCCAGCAGCTCCCCTGGCACAGATACGCAGTATTTT. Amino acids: CASSSPGTDTQYF. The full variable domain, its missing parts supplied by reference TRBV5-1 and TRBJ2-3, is KAGVTQTPRYLIKTRGQQVTLSCSPISGHRSVSWYQQTPGQGLQFLFEYFSETQRNKGNFPGRFSGRQFSNSRSEMNVSTLELGDSALYLCASSSPGTDTQYFGPGTRLTVL.

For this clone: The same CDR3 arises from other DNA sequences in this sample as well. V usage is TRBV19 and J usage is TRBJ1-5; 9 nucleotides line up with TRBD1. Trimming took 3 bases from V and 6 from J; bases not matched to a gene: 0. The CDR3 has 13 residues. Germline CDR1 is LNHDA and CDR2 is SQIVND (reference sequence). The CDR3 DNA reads TGTGCCAGTAGTATGGGACAGGGTCAGCCCCAGCATTTT. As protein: CASSMGQGQPQHF.

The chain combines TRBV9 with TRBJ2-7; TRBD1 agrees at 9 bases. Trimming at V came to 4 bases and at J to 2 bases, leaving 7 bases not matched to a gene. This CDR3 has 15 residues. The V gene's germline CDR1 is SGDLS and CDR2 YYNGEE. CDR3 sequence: CASSFGQGNAYEQYF. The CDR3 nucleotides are TGTGCCAGCAGCTTCGGACAGGGGAATGCCTACGAGCAGTACTTC.

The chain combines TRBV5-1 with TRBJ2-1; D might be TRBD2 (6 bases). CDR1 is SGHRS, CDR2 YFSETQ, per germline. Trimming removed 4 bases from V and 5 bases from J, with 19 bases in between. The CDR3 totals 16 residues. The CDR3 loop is CASSPKGLLGNNEQFF. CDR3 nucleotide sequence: TGCGCCAGCAGCCCGAAGGGACTCCTAGGCAACAATGAGCAGTTCTTC. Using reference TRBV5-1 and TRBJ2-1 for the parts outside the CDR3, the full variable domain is KAGVTQTPRYLIKTRGQQVTLSCSPISGHRSVSWYQQTPGQGLQFLFEYFSETQRNKGNFPGRFSGRQFSNSRSEMNVSTLELGDSALYLCASSPKGLLGNNEQFFGPGTRLTVL.

The CDR3 sequence is CASSLSPGGSYNEQFF. CDR3 coding DNA: TGCGCCAGCAGCCTTTCTCCAGGGGGCTCCTACAATGAGCAGTTCTTC. The chain combines TRBV5-1 with TRBJ2-1, with 7 bases lining up with TRBD1. The CDR3 is 16 residues long. In germline, CDR1 is SGHRS, CDR2 YFSETQ. V shed 4 bases and J 0 bases; nucleotides not matched to a gene: 7.

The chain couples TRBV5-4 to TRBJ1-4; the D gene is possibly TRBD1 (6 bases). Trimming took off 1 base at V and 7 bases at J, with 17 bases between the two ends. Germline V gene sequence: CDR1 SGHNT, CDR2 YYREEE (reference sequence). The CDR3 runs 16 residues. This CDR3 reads CASSLFSGGSGEKLFF. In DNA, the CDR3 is TGTGCCAGCAGCTTGTTCAGCGGGGGCTCCGGTGAAAAACTGTTTTTT.

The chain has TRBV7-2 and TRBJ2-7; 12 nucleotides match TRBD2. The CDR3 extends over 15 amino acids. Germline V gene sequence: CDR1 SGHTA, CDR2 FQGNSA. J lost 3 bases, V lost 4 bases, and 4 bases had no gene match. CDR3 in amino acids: CASSSQTSGGYEQYF. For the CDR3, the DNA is TGTGCCAGCAGCTCGCAGACTAGCGGGGGCTACGAGCAGTACTTC.

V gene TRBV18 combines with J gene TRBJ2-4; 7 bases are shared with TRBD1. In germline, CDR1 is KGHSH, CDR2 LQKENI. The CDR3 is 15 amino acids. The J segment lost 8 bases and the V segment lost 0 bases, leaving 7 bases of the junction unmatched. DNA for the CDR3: TGTGCCAGCTCACCACCAGGGGGCGGTTTTCACATTCAGTACTTC. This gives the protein CASSPPGGGFHIQYF.

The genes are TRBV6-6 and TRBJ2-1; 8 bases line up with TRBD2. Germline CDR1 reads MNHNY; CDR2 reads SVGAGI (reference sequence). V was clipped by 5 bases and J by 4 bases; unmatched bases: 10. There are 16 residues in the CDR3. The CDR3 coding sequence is TGTGCCAGCAGTGGGCGGGCGGGGGGCGCTTACAATGAGCAGTTCTTC. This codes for CASSGRAGGAYNEQFF.